This entry lists 16 T cell receptor beta chains sequenced from one sample in a study of CD8+CD57+ T cells in acquired aplastic anemia. Genomic DNA templated the TCR beta VDJ and CDR3 profiling. MiXCR was run by TCRdb on the reads, yielding one entry per CDR3 protein. The sample lists about 160,000 distinct CDR3 sequences, roughly 43% occurring once. Sequencing involved patients with CD8+CD57+ cell expansion previously shown by flow cytometry. Sequencing was performed on sorted CD4+, CD8+, or CD8+CD57+ T cells (not recorded which) from PBMCs. Source of these receptors: a human donor with aplastic anemia.

This clonotype was seen ten or more times. V usage is TRBV5-1 and J usage is TRBJ1-2, with D possibly being TRBD1 (5 bases). Per germline, CDR1 SGHRS and CDR2 YFSETQ. The germline V and J ends were trimmed by 0 bases and 4 bases, with 16 bases remaining between them. The CDR3 is 16 residues long. CDR3 sequence reads: CASSLAGQTDFYGYTF. The CDR3 DNA reads TGCGCCAGCAGCTTGGCCGGGCAGACAGACTTCTATGGCTACACCTTC.

In its sample, this clonotype was seen many times. The gene calls are TRBV28 and TRBJ2-7, with TRBD2 matching 9 bases. Germline V CDR1 and CDR2: MDHEN, SYDVKM. The CDR3 has 14 amino acids. V gave up 7 bases and J gave up 1 base; unmatched junction bases: 5. CDR3 nucleotide sequence: TGTGCCAGCATCGCGGGGGGGAAATCCTACGAGCAGTACTTC. It codes for CASIAGGKSYEQYF.

This chain uses TRBV10-3 with TRBJ2-1; TRBD2 agrees at 8 bases. This CDR3 comprises 15 residues. The junction had 7 bases not matched to a gene; V was cut back by 4 bases and J by 5 bases. CDR1 is ENHRY and CDR2 is SYGVKD in the germline V gene. The CDR3 protein is CAISVGTRSDNEQFF. The DNA for the CDR3 is TGTGCCATCAGTGTCGGGACTAGGAGCGACAATGAGCAGTTCTTC.

On this clonotype: Its ends do not fully match the called genes, so a read error is possible. The gene calls are TRBV7-9 and TRBJ2-3; TRBD2 matches 9 bases. In germline, CDR1 is SEHNR, CDR2 FQNEAQ (reference sequence). The CDR3 has 14 amino acids. The chain's CDR3 is CASSVAGVKDTQYF. DNA for the CDR3: TGTGCCAGCAGCGTAGCGGGAGTGAAAGACACGCAGTATTTT. Filled out from reference TRBV7-9 and TRBJ2-3, the complete variable domain reads DTGVSQNPRHKITKRGQNVTFRCDPISEHNRLYWYRQTLGQGPEFLTYFQNEAQLEKSRLLSDRFSAERPKGSFSTLEIQRTEQGDSAMYLCASSVAGVKDTQYFGPGTRLTVL.

This clonotype has at least ten counts. V and J are TRBV9 and TRBJ2-1, with TRBD2 matching 11 bases. Germline-derived CDR1 and CDR2 are SGDLS and YYNGEE. J was trimmed by 5 bases and V by 0 bases; bases with no gene match: 7. The CDR3 sequence is 17 residues long. DNA for the CDR3: TGTGCCAGCAGCGTAGCAGGGGGGGGACTAGCGGACAATGAGCAGTTCTTC. It translates to CASSVAGGGLADNEQFF.

This chain joins TRBV10-1 and TRBJ2-3; 7 bases are a match to TRBD2. The germline gives CDR1 WNHNN, CDR2 SYGVQD (reference sequence). The CDR3 consists of 16 residues. The V and J ends lost 5 bases and 6 bases, in that order; junction bases with no gene match: 14. Here the CDR3 DNA reads TGCGCCAGCAGTCATCGGGACTACACCACGGGGGATACGCAGTATTTT. Translation gives CASSHRDYTTGDTQYF.

V usage is TRBV29-1 and J usage is TRBJ1-1; tentative D call: TRBD1 (6 bases). V was shortened by 2 bases and J by 5 bases, with 15 bases between the two germline ends. The germline CDR1 and CDR2 sequences are SQVTM and ANQGSEA. The CDR3 is 14 amino acids. The CDR3 DNA reads as TGCAGCGTTGAATCACAGGGCGTGTGGACTGAAGCTTTCTTT. It yields the protein CSVESQGVWTEAFF.

This clonotype was counted only a few times. This chain joins TRBV28 and TRBJ1-1; tentatively, D is TRBD1 (6 bases). Trimming cost V 6 bases and J 4 bases, with 15 bases left between them. The CDR3 is made up of 14 amino acids. The germline V gene encodes CDR1 MDHEN and CDR2 SYDVKM. Here the CDR3 reads CASRLGGDSTEAFF. In DNA, the CDR3 is TGTGCCAGCAGGCTCGGGGGCGACAGCACTGAAGCTTTCTTT.

V and J are TRBV6-1 and TRBJ1-2; a possible D gene is TRBD1 (6 bases). Germline V CDR1 and CDR2: MNHNS, SASEGT. Trimming took off 6 bases at V and 2 bases at J, with 16 bases between the two ends. There are 15 residues in the CDR3. CDR3 in DNA: TGTGCCAGCAGCGACACAGGGAGCTTGAACTATGGCTACACCTTC. Its translation is CASSDTGSLNYGYTF.

The V and J genes are TRBV7-2 and TRBJ1-1, with 9 bases matching TRBD1. With 7 bases clipped from V and 5 bases from J, the junction kept 8 bases outside the gene matches. Germline values: CDR1 SGHTA, CDR2 FQGNSA. The CDR3 sequence is 14 residues long. The DNA of the CDR3 is TGTGCCAGCAAACCACAGGGGGCGAGGACTGAAGCTTTCTTT. Its translation is CASKPQGARTEAFF.

In this sample, this clonotype turned up many times. The chain is built from TRBV7-3 and TRBJ2-3, with D hard to call. This CDR3 region has 16 residues. V gave up 5 bases and J gave up 0 bases, with 15 bases separating them. The V gene's germline CDR1 is SGHTA and CDR2 FQGTGA. DNA of the CDR3: TGTGCCAGCAGCCCTACCAGGAGTTCTAGCACAGATACGCAGTATTTT. Protein: CASSPTRSSSTDTQYF.

CDR3 DNA: TGTGCCATCAGTGATTCCGGGACAACGAACACTGAAGCTTTCTTT. It encodes CAISDSGTTNTEAFF. The genes are TRBV10-3 and TRBJ1-1; weak D call: TRBD1 (6 bases). This CDR3 contains 15 residues. Looked up from germline, CDR1 is ENHRY and CDR2 is SYGVKD. V lost 3 bases, J lost 1 base, and 12 bases lay in between.

This sequence joins TRBV11-1 and TRBJ2-2; 7 bases are a match to TRBD2. V lost 5 bases and J lost 1; bases outside the gene matches: 4. Germline CDR1 is SGHAT and CDR2 is FQDESV (reference sequence). The CDR3 loop spans 15 amino acids. Written as DNA, the CDR3 is TGTGCCAGCAGCCCTTCTAGCGGGAACACCGGGGAGCTGTTTTTT. Encoded protein: CASSPSSGNTGELFF.

This clonotype was counted between two and nine times. V is TRBV7-9 and J is TRBJ1-6; TRBD1 agrees at 8 bases. Germline V gene sequence: CDR1 SEHNR, CDR2 FQNEAQ (reference sequence). The CDR3 length is 15 residues. The junction had 6 bases not matched to a gene; V was cut back by 2 bases and J by 9 bases. DNA for the CDR3: TGTGCCAGCAGCTTATTGGACAGGGAATCTTCACCCCTCCACTTT. It is translated as CASSLLDRESSPLHF.

The V gene is TRBV11-1, the J gene TRBJ1-4; no definite D call. Looked up from germline, CDR1 is SGHAT and CDR2 is FQDESV (reference sequence). The CDR3 loop spans 16 amino acids. With 6 bases removed from V and 0 bases from J, the gap between germline ends came to 14 bases. As DNA, the CDR3 is TGTGCCAGCAGACCACCTAACAGAGCAACTAATGAAAAACTGTTTTTT. Its translation: CASRPPNRATNEKLFF.

The chain employs TRBV10-3 and TRBJ2-1, with 13 bases aligning to TRBD2. Germline assignment: CDR1 ENHRY and CDR2 SYGVKD. CDR3 length: 21 amino acids. V trimming: 2 bases; J trimming: 0 bases; junction bases outside the gene matches: 13. CDR3 residues: CAISEPNSRLAGGSSYNEQFF. The DNA of the CDR3 is TGTGCCATCAGTGAGCCGAACTCCAGACTAGCGGGAGGAAGCTCCTACAATGAGCAGTTCTTC.